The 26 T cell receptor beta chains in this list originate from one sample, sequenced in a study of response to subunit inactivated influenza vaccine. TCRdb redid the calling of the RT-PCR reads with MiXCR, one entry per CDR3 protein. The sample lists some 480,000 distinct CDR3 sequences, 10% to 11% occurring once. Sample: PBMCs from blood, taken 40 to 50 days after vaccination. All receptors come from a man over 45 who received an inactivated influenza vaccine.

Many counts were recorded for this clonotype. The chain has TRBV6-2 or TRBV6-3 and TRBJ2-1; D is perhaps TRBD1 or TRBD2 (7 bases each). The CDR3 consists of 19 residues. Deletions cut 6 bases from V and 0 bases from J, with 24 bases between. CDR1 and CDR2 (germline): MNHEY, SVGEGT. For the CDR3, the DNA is TGTGCCAGCAGACCAGGGGGGGGGCGTCGCCGTGGCTCCTACAATGAGCAGTTCTTC. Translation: CASRPGGGRRRGSYNEQFF.

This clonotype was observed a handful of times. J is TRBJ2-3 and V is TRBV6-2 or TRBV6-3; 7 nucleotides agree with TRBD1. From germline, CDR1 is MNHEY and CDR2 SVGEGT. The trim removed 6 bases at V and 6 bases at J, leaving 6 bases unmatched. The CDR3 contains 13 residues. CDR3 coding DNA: TGTGCCAGCAGAGACAGGGTGACGGATACGCAGTATTTT. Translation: CASRDRVTDTQYF.

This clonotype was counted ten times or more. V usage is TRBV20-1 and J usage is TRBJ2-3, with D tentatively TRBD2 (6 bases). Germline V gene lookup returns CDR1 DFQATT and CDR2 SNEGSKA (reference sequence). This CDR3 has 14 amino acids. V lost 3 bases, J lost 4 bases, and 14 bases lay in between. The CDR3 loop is CSASRSGNADTQYF. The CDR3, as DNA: TGCAGTGCTAGCCGTAGCGGAAACGCAGATACGCAGTATTTT.

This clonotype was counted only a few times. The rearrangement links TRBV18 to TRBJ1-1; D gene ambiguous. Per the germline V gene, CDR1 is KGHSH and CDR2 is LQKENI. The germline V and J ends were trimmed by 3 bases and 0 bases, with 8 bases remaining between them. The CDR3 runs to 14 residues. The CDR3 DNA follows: TGTGCCAGCTCACCTACACTATTGAACACTGAAGCTTTCTTT. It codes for CASSPTLLNTEAFF.

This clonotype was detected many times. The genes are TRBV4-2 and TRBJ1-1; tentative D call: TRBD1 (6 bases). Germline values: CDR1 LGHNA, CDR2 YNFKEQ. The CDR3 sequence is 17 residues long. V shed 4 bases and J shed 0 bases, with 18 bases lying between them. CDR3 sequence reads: CASSLPEGGTLNTEAFF. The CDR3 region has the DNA TGTGCCAGCAGCCTACCTGAGGGGGGGACCTTGAACACTGAAGCTTTCTTT.

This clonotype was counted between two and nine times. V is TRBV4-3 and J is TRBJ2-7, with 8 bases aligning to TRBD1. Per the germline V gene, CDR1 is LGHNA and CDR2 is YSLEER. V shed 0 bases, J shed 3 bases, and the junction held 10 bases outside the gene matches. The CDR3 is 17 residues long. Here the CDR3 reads CASSQEPPAGQGYEQYF. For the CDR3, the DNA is TGCGCCAGCAGCCAAGAACCTCCTGCAGGACAGGGCTACGAGCAGTACTTC.

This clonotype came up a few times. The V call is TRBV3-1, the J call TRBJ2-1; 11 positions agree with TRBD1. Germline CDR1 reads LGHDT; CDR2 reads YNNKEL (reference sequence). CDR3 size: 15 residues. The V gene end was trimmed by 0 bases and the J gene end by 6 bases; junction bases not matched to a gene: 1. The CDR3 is CASSQEGTGGNEQFF. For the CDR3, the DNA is TGTGCCAGCAGCCAAGAAGGGACAGGGGGCAATGAGCAGTTCTTC.

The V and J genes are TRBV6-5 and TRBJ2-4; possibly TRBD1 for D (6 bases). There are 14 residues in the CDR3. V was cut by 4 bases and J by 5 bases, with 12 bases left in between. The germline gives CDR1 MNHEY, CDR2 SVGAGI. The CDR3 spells CASSSVDRQNIQYF. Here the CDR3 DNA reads TGTGCCAGCAGTTCCGTGGACAGACAAAACATTCAGTACTTC.

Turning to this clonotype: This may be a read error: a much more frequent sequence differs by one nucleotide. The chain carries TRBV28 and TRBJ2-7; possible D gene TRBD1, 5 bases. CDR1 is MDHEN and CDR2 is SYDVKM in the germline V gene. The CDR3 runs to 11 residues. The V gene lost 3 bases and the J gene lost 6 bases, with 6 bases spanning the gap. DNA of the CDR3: TGTGCCAGCAGTTTTAGGGGCGAGCAGTACTTC. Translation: CASSFRGEQYF.

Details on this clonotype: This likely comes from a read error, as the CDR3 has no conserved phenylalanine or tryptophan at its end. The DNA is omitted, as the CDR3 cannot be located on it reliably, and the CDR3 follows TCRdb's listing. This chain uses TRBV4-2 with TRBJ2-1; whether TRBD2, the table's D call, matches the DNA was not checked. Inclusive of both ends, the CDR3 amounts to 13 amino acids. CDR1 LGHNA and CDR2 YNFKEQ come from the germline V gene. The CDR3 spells CASSQKLAGGPDS.

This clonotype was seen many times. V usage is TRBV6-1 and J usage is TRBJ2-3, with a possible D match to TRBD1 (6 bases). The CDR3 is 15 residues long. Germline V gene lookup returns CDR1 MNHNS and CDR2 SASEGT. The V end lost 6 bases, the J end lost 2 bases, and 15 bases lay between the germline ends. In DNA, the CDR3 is TGTGCCAGCAGCCACTTGGGACAACCCACAGATACGCAGTATTTT. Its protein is CASSHLGQPTDTQYF.

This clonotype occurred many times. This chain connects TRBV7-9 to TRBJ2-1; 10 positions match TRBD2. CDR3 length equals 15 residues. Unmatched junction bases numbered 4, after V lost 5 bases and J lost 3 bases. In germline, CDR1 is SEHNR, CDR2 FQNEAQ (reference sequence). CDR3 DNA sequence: TGTGCCAGCAGCCCGGGACTAGCGTTCTACAATGAGCAGTTCTTC. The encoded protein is CASSPGLAFYNEQFF.

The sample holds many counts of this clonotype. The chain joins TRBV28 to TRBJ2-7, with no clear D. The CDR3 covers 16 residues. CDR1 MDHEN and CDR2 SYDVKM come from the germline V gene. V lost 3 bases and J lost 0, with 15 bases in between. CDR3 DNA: TGTGCCAGCAGTTTTACCCTTAGAGGCCTCTCCTACGAGCAGTACTTC. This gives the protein CASSFTLRGLSYEQYF.

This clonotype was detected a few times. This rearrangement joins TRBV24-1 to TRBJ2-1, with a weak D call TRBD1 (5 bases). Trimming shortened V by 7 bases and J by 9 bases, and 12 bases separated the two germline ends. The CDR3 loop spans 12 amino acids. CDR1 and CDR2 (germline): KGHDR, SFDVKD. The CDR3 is CATSRSQGEQFF. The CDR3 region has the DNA TGTGCCACCAGCCGTTCCCAGGGTGAGCAGTTCTTC.

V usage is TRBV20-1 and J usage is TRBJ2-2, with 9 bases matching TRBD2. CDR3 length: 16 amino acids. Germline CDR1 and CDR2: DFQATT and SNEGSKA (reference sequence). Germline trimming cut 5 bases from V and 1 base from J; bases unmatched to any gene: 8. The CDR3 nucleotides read TGCAGTGCTTGGTCGCGGGGGGGCATGAACACCGGGGAGCTGTTTTTT. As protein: CSAWSRGGMNTGELFF.

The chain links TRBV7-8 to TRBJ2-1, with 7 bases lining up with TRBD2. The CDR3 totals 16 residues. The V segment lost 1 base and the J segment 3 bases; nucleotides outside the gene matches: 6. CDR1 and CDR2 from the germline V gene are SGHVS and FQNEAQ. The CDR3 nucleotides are TGTGCCAGCAGCTTAGATGCGGGAGAGGTCTACAATGAGCAGTTCTTC. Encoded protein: CASSLDAGEVYNEQFF.

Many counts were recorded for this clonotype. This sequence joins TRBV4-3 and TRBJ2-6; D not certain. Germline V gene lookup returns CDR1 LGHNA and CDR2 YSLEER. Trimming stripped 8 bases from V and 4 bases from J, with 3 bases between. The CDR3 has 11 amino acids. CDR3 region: CASRGANVLTF. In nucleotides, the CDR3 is TGCGCCAGCCGGGGGGCCAACGTCCTGACTTTC.

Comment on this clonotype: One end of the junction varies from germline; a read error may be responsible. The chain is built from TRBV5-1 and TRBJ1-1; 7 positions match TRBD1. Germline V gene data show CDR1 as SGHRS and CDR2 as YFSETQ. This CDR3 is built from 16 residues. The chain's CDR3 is CASTLDRQGMNTEAFF. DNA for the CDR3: TGCGCCAGCACCTTGGACCGACAGGGAATGAACACTGAAGCTTTCTTT.

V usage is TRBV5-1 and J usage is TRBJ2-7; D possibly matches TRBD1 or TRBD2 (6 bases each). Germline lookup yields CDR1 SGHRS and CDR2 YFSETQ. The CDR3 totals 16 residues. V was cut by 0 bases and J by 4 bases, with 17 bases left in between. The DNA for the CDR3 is TGCGCCAGCAGCTTGGCGGGGGCGTCTCCGGGGTACGAGCAGTACTTC. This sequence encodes CASSLAGASPGYEQYF.

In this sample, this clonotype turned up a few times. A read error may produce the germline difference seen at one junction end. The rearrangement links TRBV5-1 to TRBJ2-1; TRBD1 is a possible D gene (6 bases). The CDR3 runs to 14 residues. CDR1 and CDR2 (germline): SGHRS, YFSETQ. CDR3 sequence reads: CATSPRDTNNEQFF. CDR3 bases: TGCGCCACCAGCCCACGGGACACCAACAATGAGCAGTTCTTC.

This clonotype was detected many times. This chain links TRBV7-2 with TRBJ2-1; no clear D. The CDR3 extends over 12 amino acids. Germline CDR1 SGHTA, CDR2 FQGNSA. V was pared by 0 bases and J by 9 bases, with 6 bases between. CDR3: CASSLALREQFF. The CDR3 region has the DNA TGTGCCAGCAGCTTAGCGCTACGTGAGCAGTTCTTC.

The CDR3 DNA follows: TGTGCCAGCAGCCCTAACCCACAGGGGGCAGGATACGAGCAGTACTTC. It translates to CASSPNPQGAGYEQYF. The V call is TRBV7-6, the J call TRBJ2-7; 9 bases align to TRBD1. J was trimmed by 4 bases and V by 5 bases; bases with no gene match: 12. This CDR3 is built from 16 residues. Germline V gives CDR1 SGHVS, CDR2 FNYEAQ.

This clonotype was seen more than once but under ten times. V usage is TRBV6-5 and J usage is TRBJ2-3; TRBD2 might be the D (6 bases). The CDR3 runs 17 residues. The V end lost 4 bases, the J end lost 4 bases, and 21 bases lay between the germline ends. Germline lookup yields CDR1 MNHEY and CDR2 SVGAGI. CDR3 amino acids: CASSSGGPVRAPDTQYF. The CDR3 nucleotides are TGTGCCAGCAGTTCTGGAGGGCCAGTCAGGGCCCCAGATACGCAGTATTTT.

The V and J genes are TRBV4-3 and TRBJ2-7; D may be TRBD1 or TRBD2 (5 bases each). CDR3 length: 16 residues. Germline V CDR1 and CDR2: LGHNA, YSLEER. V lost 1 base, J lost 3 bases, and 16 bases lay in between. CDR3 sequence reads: CASSQVYRDPYYEQYF. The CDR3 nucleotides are TGCGCCAGCAGCCAAGTTTATCGGGACCCATACTACGAGCAGTACTTC.

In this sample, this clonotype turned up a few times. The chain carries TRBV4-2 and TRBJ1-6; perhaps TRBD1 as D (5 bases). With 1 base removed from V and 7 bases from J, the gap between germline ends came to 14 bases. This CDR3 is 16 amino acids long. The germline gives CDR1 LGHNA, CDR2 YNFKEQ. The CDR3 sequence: CASSQGGGRANSPLHF. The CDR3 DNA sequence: TGTGCCAGCAGCCAAGGAGGCGGCAGGGCCAATTCACCCCTCCACTTT.

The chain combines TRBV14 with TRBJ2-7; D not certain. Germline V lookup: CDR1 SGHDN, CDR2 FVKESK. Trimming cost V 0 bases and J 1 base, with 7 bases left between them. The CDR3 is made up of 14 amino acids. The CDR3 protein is CASSQDSVSYEQYF. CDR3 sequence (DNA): TGTGCCAGCAGCCAAGATTCGGTTTCCTACGAGCAGTACTTC.